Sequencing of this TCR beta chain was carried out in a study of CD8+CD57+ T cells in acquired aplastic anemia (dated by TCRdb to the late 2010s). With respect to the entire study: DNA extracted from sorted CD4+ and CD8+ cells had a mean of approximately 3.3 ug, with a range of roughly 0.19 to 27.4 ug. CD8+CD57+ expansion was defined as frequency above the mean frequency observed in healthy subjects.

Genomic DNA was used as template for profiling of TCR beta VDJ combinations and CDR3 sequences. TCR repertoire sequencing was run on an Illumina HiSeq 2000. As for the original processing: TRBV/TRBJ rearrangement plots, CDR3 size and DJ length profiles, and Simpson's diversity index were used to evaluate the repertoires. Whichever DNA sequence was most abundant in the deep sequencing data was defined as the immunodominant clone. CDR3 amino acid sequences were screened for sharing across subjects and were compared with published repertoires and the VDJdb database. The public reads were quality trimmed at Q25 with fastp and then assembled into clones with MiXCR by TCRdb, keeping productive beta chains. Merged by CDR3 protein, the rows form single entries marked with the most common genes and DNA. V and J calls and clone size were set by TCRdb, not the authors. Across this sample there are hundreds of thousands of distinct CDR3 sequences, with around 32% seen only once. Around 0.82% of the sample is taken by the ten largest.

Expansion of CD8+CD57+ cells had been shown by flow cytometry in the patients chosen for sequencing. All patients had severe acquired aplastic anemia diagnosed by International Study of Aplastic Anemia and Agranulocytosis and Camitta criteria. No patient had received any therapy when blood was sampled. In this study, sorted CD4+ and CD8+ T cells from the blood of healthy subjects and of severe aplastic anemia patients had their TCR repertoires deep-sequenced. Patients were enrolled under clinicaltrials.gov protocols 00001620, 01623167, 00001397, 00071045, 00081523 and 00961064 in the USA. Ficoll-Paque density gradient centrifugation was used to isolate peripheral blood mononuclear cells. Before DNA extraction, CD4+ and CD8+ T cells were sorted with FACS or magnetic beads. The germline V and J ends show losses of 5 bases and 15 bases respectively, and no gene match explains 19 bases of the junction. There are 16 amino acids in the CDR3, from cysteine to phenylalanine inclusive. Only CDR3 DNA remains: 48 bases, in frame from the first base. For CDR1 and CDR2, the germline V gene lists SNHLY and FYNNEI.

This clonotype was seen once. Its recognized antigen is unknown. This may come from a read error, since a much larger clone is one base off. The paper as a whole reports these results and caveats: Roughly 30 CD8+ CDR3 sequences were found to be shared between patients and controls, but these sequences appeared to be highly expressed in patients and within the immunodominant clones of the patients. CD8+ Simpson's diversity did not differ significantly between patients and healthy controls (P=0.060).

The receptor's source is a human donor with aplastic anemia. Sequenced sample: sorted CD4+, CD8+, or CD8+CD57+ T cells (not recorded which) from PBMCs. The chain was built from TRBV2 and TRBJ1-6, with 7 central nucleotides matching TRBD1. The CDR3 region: CASSYDTGTAVEILHF. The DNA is TGTGCCAGCAGTTACGACACCGGGACAGCCGTCGAGATCCTCCACTTT. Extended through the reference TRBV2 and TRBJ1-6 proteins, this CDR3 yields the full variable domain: EPEVTQTPSHQVTQMGQEVILRCVPISNHLYFYWYRQILGQKVEFLVSFYNNEISEKSEIFDDQFSVERPDGSNFTLKIRSTKLEDSAMYFCASSYDTGTAVEILHFGNGTRLTVT.